This T cell receptor beta chain came from a study of blood T cell repertoires in COVID-19. Using immunoSEQ multiplex PCR, the repertoire was profiled, and TCRdb retains in-frame clones only, with some absent. The sample consists of roughly 250,000 clones, more than 85% of them appearing once. V was clipped by 6 bases and J by 2 bases; unmatched bases: 13. CDR3 length: 16 residues. In germline, CDR1 is MDHEN, CDR2 SYDVKM. The chain has TRBV28 and TRBJ2-7, with 7 bases matching TRBD1. This receptor was taken from a man aged 35 to 55 who had recovered from COVID-19. Material for sequencing was PBMCs or T cells enriched from blood (not recorded which). The CDR3 loop is CASRPDPGTETYEQYF. In nucleotides, the CDR3 is TGTGCCAGCAGGCCAGACCCCGGGACAGAGACCTACGAGCAGTACTTC. Filled out from reference TRBV28 and TRBJ2-7, the complete variable domain reads DVKVTQSSRYLVKRTGEKVFLECVQDMDHENMFWYRQDPGLGLRLIYFSYDVKMKEKGDIPEGYSVSREKKERFSLILESASTNQTSMYLCASRPDPGTETYEQYFGPGTRLTVT.